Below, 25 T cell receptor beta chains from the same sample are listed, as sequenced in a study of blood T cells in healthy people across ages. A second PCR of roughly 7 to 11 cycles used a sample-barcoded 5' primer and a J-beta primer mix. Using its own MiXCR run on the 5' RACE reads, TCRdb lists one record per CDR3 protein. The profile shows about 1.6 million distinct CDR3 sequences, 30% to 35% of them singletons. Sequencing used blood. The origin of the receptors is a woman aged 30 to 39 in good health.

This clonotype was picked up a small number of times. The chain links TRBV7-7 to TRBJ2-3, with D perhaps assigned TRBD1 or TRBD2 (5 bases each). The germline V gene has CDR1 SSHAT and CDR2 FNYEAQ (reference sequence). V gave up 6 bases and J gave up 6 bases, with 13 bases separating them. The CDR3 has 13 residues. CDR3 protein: CASSWDPRDTQYF. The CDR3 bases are TGTGCCAGCAGTTGGGACCCGCGCGATACGCAGTATTTT.

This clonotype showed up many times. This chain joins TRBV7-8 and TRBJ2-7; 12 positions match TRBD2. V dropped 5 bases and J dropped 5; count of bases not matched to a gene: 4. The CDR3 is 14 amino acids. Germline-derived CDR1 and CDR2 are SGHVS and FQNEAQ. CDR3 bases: TGTGCCAGCAGCGTACTAGCGGGGGGAAACGAGCAGTACTTC. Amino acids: CASSVLAGGNEQYF. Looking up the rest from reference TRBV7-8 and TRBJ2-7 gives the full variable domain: GAGVSQSPRYKVAKRGQDVALRCDPISGHVSLFWYQQALGQGPEFLTYFQNEAQLDKSGLPSDRFFAERPEGSVSTLKIQRTQQEDSAVYLCASSVLAGGNEQYFGPGTRLTVT.

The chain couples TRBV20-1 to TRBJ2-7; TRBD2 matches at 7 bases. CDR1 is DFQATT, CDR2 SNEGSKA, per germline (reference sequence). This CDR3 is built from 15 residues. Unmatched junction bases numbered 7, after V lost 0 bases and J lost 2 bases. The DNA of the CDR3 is TGCAGTGCTAGAGATGACCAGCGGGGTACCTACGAGCAGTACTTC. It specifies CSARDDQRGTYEQYF.

As DNA, the CDR3 is TGCAGTGCTAGAGACCCCAGACTAGCCTTAGCCGAGCAGTACTTC. This codes for CSARDPRLALAEQYF. This chain uses TRBV20-1 with TRBJ2-7, with 7 bases identical to TRBD2. Trimming cost V 0 bases and J 6 bases; bases outside gene matches: 11. The germline V gene has CDR1 DFQATT and CDR2 SNEGSKA (reference sequence). CDR3 length: 15 residues.

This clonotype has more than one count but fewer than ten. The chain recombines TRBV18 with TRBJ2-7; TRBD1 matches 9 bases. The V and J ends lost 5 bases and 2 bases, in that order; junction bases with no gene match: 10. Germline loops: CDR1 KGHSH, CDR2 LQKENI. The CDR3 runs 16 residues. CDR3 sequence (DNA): TGTGCCAGCTCAAAAACCGGGACAGGGTTTACCTACGAGCAGTACTTC. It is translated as CASSKTGTGFTYEQYF.

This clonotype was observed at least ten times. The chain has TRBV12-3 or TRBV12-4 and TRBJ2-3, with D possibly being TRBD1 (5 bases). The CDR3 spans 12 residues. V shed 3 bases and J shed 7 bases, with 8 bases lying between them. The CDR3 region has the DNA TGTGCCAGCAGTTTGGGGCTCAATACGCAGTATTTT. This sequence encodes CASSLGLNTQYF.

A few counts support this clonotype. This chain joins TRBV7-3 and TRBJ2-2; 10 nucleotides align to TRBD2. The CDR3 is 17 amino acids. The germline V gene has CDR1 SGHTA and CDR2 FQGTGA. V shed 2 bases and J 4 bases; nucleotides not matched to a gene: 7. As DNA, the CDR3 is TGTGCCAGCAGCTTATCCCTAGCGGGAGCCCGCACCGGGGAGCTGTTTTTT. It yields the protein CASSLSLAGARTGELFF.

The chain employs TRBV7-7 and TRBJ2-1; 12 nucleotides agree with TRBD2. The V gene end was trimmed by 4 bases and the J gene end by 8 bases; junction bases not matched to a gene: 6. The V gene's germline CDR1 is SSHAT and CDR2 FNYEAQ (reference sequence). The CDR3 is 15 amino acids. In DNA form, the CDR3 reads TGTGCCAGCAGCTCCCTAGCGGGGGGGCACGATGAGCAGTTCTTC. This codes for CASSSLAGGHDEQFF.

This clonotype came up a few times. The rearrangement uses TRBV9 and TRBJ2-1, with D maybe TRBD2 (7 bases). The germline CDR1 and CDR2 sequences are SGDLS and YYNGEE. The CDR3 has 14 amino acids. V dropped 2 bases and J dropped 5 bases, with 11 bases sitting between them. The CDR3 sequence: CASSVAGANNEQFF. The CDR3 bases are TGTGCCAGCAGCGTGGCGGGGGCTAACAATGAGCAGTTCTTC.

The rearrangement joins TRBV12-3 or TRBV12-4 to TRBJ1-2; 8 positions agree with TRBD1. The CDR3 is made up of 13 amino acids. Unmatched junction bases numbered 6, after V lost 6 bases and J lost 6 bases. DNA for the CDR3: TGTGCCAGCAGGGCAGGGGGCGAAAATGGCTACACCTTC. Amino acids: CASRAGGENGYTF.

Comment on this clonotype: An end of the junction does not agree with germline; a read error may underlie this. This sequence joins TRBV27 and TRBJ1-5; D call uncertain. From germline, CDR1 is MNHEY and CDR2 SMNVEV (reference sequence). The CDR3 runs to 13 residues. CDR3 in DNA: TGTGCCAGCAGGTTATCGATGTTTCAGCCCCAGCATTTT. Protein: CASRLSMFQPQHF.

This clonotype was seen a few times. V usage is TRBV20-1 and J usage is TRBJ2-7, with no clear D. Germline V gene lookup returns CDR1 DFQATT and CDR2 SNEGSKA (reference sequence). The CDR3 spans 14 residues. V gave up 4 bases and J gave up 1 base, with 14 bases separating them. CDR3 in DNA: TGCAGTGCTAAGGCCAGACGCAGGTCCTACGAGCAGTACTTC. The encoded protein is CSAKARRRSYEQYF.

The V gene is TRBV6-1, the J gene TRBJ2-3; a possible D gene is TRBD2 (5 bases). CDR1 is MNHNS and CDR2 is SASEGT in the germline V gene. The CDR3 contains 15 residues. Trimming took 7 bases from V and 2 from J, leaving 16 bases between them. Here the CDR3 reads CASMKRSPNTDTQYF. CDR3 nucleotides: TGTGCCAGCATGAAGCGGAGTCCGAACACAGATACGCAGTATTTT.

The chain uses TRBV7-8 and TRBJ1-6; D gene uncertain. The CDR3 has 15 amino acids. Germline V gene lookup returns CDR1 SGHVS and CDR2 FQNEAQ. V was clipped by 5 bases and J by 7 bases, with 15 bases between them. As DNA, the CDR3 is TGTGCCAGCAGCCCCCGGGAATTCGACAATTCACCCCTCCACTTT. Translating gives CASSPREFDNSPLHF.

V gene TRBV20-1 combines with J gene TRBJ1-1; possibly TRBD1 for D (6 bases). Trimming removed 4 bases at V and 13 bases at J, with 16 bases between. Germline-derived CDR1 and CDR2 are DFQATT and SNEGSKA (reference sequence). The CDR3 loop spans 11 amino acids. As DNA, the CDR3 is TGCAGTGCTACTTCAGGGGAGTGGGTTTTCTTT. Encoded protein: CSATSGEWVFF.

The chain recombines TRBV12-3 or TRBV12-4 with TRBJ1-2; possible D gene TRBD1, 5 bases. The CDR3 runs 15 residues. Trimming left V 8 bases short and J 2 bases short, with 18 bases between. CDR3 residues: CASLRAGRANYGYTF. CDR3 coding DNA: TGTGCCAGCCTGAGGGCGGGACGCGCCAACTATGGCTACACCTTC.

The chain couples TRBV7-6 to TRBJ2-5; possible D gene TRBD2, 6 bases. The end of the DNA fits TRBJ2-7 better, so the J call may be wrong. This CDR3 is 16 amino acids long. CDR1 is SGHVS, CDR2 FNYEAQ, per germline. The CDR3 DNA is TGTGCCAGCAGCTCTGTCCCCCGGGACTCAAGGTACGAGCAGTACTTC. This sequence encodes CASSSVPRDSRYEQYF.

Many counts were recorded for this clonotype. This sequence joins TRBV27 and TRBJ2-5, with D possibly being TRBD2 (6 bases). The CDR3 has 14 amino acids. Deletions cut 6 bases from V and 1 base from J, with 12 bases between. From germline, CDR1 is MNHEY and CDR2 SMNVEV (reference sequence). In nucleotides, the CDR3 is TGTGCCAGCAGCCATGGGGGGAGCCAAGAGACCCAGTACTTC. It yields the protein CASSHGGSQETQYF.

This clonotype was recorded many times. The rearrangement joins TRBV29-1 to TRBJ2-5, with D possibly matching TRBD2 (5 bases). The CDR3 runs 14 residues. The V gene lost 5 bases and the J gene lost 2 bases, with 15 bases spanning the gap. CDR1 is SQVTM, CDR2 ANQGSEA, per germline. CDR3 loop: CSVQAGLLQETQYF. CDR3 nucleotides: TGCAGCGTTCAAGCCGGACTCCTACAAGAGACCCAGTACTTC.

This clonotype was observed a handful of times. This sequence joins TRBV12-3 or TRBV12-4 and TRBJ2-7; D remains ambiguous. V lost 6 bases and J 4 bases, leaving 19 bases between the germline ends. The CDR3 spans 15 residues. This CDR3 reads CASSLRYPNAYEQYF. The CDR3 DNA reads TGTGCCAGCAGCCTCAGGTATCCTAACGCTTACGAGCAGTACTTC.

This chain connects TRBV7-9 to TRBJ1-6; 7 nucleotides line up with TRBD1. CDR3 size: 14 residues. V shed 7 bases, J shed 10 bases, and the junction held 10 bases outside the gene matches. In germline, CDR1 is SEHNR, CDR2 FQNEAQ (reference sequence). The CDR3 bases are TGTGCCAGCACCGAGTCAGGGGGGGGATCACCCCTCCACTTT. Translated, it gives CASTESGGGSPLHF. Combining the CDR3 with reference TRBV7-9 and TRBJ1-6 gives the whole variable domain DTGVSQNPRHKITKRGQNVTFRCDPISEHNRLYWYRQTLGQGPEFLTYFQNEAQLEKSRLLSDRFSAERPKGSFSTLEIQRTEQGDSAMYLCASTESGGGSPLHFGNGTRLTVT.

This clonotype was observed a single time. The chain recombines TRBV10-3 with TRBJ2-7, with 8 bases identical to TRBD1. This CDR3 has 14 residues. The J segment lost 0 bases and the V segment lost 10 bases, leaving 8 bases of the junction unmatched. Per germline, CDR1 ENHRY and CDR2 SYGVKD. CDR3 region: CATSGGPSSYEQYF. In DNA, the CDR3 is TGTGCCACTTCAGGGGGCCCGAGCTCCTACGAGCAGTACTTC.

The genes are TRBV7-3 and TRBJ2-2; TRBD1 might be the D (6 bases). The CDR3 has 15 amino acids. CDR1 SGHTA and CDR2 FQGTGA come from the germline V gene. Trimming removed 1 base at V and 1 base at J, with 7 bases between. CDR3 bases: TGTGCCAGCAGCTTAAGGACAGTGAACACCGGGGAGCTGTTTTTT. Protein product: CASSLRTVNTGELFF.

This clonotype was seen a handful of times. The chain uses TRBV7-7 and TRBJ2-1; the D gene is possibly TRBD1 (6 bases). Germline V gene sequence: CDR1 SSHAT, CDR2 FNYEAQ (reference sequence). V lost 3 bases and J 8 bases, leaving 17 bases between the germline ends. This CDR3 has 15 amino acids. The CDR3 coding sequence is TGTGCCAGCAGCTTGGGACAAGGGCTAGACTATGAGCAGTTCTTC. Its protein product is CASSLGQGLDYEQFF.

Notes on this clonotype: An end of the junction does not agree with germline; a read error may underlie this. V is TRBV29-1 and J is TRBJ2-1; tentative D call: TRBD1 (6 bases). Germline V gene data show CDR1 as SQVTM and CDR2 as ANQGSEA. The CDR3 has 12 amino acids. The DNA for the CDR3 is TGCAGCGTTGCAGGGGTGGTTTTTGAGCAGGTCTTC. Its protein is CSVAGVVFEQVF.